Listed below are T cell receptor beta chains from one sample, sequenced in a study of regulatory T cells. Clones were read by immunoSEQ multiplex PCR, and TCRdb kept only the in-frame ones, dropping some. The table includes 20,000 to 25,000 clones, approximately 94% detected once. Sequenced material: CD8+ T cells sorted from blood. These receptors all stem from a child aged 2-15 years with CD3G deficiency. Each CDR3 is given with its conserved first and last residue. The order of the fields is J gene, V gene, D gene, CDR3 DNA, CDR3 protein. A D gene is named only where the DNA matches it firmly.

>TRBJ2-1|TRBV19|-
TGTGCCAGTAGTATAGACCGGGACAATTACAATGAGCAGTTCTTC
CASSIDRDNYNEQFF
>TRBJ2-3|TRBV28|-
TGTGCCAGCAGTTTTACAGGGTTAGATACGCAGTATTTT
CASSFTGLDTQYF
>TRBJ2-3|TRBV28|-
TGTGCCAGCAGTTCGCGACAGAATACGCAGTATTTT
CASSSRQNTQYF
>TRBJ1-1|TRBV13|TRBD1
TGTGCCAGCAGCCCACCGGGACAGGGTATGAACACTGAAGCTTTCTTT
CASSPPGQGMNTEAFF
>TRBJ2-1|TRBV28|TRBD2
TGTGCCAGCAGTTTGGGGGAGGGCCCCTACAATGAGCAGTTCTTC
CASSLGEGPYNEQFF
>TRBJ2-7|TRBV7-9|-
TGTGCCAGCAGTAAGGACAGCTACGAGCAGTACTTC
CASSKDSYEQYF
>TRBJ2-7|TRBV6-4|-
TGTGCCAGCAGAGGGGGACTGCAGACCTACGAGCAGTACTTC
CASRGGLQTYEQYF
>TRBJ2-1|TRBV6-1|-
TGTGCCAGCAGTCTTGAGACAGTCTACAATGAGCAGTTCTTC
CASSLETVYNEQFF
>TRBJ2-3|TRBV28|TRBD2
TGTGCCAGCAGTTTTGTCAGGGAGGGTGATACGCAGTATTTT
CASSFVREGDTQYF
>TRBJ2-1|TRBV7-9|-
TGTGCCAGCTCAGGAGAGGTCGGCGCGCAGTTCTTC
CASSGEVGAQFF
>TRBJ2-7|TRBV28|-
TGTGCCAGCAGTACAAGTAGGTCCTACGAGCAGTACTTC
CASSTSRSYEQYF
>TRBJ1-4|TRBV28|TRBD1
TGTGCCAGCAGACCTTCGACAGGGGGCGCAACTAATGAAAAACTGTTTTTT
CASRPSTGGATNEKLFF
>TRBJ1-1|TRBV6-1|-
TGTGCCAGCAGTGAAGCGGGTATTTGGCGGGGCATGAACACTGAAGCTTTCTTT
CASSEAGIWRGMNTEAFF
>TRBJ2-7|TRBV5-1|-
TGCGCCAGCAGCCGAGGGTCGGGCCCCTACGAGCAGTACTTC
CASSRGSGPYEQYF